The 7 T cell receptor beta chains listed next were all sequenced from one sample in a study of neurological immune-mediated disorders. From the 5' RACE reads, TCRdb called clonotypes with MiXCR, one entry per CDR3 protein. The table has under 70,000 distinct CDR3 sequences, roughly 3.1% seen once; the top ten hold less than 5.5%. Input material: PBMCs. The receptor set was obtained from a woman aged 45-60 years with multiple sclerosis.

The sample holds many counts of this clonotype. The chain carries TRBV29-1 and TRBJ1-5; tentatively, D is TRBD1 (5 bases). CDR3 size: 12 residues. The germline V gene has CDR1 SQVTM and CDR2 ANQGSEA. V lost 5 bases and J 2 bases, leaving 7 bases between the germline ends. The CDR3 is CSVMTGNQPQHF. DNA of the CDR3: TGCAGCGTTATGACAGGCAATCAGCCCCAGCATTTT.

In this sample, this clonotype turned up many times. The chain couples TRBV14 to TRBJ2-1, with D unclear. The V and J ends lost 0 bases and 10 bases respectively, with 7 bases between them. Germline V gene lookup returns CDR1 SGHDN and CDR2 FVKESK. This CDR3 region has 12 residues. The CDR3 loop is CASSQDFGEQFF. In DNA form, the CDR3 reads TGTGCCAGCAGCCAAGATTTCGGGGAGCAGTTCTTC.

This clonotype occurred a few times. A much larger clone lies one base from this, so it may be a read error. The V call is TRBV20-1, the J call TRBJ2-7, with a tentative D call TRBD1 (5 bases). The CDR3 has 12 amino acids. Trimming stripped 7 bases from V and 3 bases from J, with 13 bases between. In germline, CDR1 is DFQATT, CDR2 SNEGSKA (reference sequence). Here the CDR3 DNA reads TGCAGTGATAGCCGTCAGGGCTACGAGCAGTACTTC. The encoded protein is CSDSRQGYEQYF.

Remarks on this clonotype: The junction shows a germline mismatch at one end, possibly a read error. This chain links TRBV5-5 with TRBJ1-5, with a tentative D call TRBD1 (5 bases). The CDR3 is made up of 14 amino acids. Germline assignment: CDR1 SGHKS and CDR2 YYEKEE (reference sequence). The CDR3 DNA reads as TGTGCCAGCAGCCCGCTGGGGGGTAAACAGCACCAGCATTTT. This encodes CASSPLGGKQHQHF.

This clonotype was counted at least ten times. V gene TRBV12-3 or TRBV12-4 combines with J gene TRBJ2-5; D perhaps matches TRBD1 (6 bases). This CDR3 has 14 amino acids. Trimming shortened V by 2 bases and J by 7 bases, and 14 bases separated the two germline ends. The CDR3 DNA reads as TGTGCCAGCAGTTTACACAGGGAAAGGGTGACCCAGTACTTC. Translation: CASSLHRERVTQYF.

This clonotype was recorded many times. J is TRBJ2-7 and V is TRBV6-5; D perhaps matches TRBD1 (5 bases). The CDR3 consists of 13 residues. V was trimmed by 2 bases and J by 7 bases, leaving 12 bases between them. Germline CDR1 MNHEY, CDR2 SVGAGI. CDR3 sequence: CASSYPGSGEQYF. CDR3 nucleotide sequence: TGTGCCAGCAGTTACCCAGGATCAGGGGAGCAGTACTTC.

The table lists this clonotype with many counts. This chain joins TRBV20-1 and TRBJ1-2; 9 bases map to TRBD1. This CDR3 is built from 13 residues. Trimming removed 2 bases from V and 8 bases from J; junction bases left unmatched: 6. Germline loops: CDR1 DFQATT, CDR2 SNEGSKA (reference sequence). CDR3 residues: CSARRRTGVGYTF. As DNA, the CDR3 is TGCAGTGCTAGACGCCGGACAGGGGTCGGCTACACCTTC.